This entry lists 8 T cell receptor beta chains sequenced from one sample in a study of persistence of HIV-infected CD4 T cells. This was the immunoSEQ version 4 assay in survey mode. Method: immunoSEQ multiplex PCR; TCRdb's copy keeps in-frame clones and lacks some. This sample has roughly 5,300 clones, with less than 70% found just once. No cognate antigen is known for these TCRs. Lysates of CMV-infected fibroblasts at 10 ug/mL stimulated these cells. CD4+ T cells upregulating both CD40 ligand and CD69 were sorted as responding cells. The sample was CD4+ T cells sorted from PBMCs after roughly 20-hour stimulation, taken from a patient who received antiretroviral therapy. The receptors here all came from an adult man with HIV who was CMV-seropositive.

The chain uses TRBV18 and TRBJ2-1, with no clear D. Trimming left V 0 bases short and J 0 bases short, with 6 bases between. Germline V CDR1 and CDR2: KGHSH, LQKENI. The CDR3 covers 15 residues. The CDR3 DNA reads as TGTGCCAGCTCACCACCCGGCCGCTCCTACAATGAGCAGTTCTTC. This translates into CASSPPGRSYNEQFF. The whole variable domain, filled in from reference TRBV18 and TRBJ2-1, reads NAGVMQNPRHLVRRRGQEARLRCSPMKGHSHVYWYRQLPEEGLKFMVYLQKENIIDESGMPKERFSAEFPKEGPSILRIQQVVRGDSAAYFCASSPPGRSYNEQFFGPGTRLTVL.

The chain employs TRBV15 and TRBJ2-7; TRBD1 agrees at 8 bases. The J segment lost 3 bases and the V segment lost 5 bases, leaving 3 bases of the junction unmatched. This CDR3 has 13 residues. Per germline, CDR1 LNHNV and CDR2 YYDKDF (reference sequence). The DNA of the CDR3 is TGTGCCACCAGCGGGGGACAGGACTACGAGCAGTACTTC. Amino acid sequence: CATSGGQDYEQYF.

The V gene is TRBV6-5, the J gene TRBJ1-5; tentatively, D is TRBD1 (5 bases). Germline CDR1 is MNHEY and CDR2 is SVGAGI. Trimming removed 2 bases at V and 9 bases at J, with 11 bases between. The CDR3 loop spans 13 amino acids. As DNA, the CDR3 is TGTGCCAGCAGTTACGAACAGGAGGGGCCCCAGCATTTT. This codes for CASSYEQEGPQHF.

V gene TRBV29-1 combines with J gene TRBJ2-7; 10 bases match TRBD1. The CDR3 runs 13 residues. With V trimmed by 7 bases and J by 4 bases, 7 bases remained unmatched. Per the germline V gene, CDR1 is SQVTM and CDR2 is ANQGSEA. The CDR3 spells CSAARDRGYEQYF. DNA of the CDR3: TGCAGCGCCGCCCGGGACAGGGGATACGAGCAGTACTTC.

In its sample, this clone ranks as medium-sized. CDR3 nucleotides: TGTGCCAGTAGTATACTAGCGGCCGACTACGAGCAGTACTTC. This codes for CASSILAADYEQYF. V and J are TRBV19 and TRBJ2-7, with 7 bases aligning to TRBD2. The CDR3 is made up of 14 amino acids. CDR1 LNHDA and CDR2 SQIVND come from the germline V gene (reference sequence). Trimming at V came to 2 bases and at J to 3 bases, leaving 4 bases not matched to a gene.

Only a few counts were recorded for this clone. V and J are TRBV18 and TRBJ2-5; tentatively, D is TRBD1 or TRBD2 (6 bases each). Deletions cut 6 bases from V and 2 bases from J, with 13 bases between. The CDR3 extends over 14 amino acids. CDR1 and CDR2 from the germline V gene are KGHSH and LQKENI. The CDR3 protein is CASSRRGLQETQYF. CDR3 bases: TGTGCCAGCTCTCGCCGGGGGCTTCAAGAGACCCAGTACTTC.

The rearrangement uses TRBV5-1 and TRBJ2-5; no reliable D call. V was trimmed by 1 base and J by 1 base, leaving 8 bases between them. The CDR3 loop spans 14 amino acids. Germline CDR1 SGHRS, CDR2 YFSETQ. The CDR3: CASSLRPAQETQYF. The DNA of the CDR3 is TGCGCCAGCAGCTTGCGCCCAGCCCAAGAGACCCAGTACTTC.

Concerning this clone: This may come from a read error, since a much larger clone is one base off. V and J are TRBV7-2 and TRBJ1-1; D is uncertain. This CDR3 contains 13 residues. Trimming removed 1 base from V and 1 base from J, with 4 bases in between. CDR1 and CDR2 from the germline V gene are SGHTA and FQGNSA. CDR3 sequence (DNA): TGTGCCAGCAGCTTAGAGGCGAACACTGAAGCTTTCTTT. Its protein is CASSLEANTEAFF.